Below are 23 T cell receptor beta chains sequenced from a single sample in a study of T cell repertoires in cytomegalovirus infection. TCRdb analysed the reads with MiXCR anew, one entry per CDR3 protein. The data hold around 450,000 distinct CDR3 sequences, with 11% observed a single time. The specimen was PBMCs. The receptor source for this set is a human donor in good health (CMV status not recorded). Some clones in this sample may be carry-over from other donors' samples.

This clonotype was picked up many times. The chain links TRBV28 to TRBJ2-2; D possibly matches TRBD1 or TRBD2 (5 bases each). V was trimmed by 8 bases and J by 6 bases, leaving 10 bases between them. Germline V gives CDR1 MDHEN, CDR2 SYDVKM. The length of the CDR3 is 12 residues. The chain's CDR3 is CASGTSAGELFF. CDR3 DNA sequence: TGTGCCAGCGGGACCAGTGCCGGGGAGCTGTTTTTT.

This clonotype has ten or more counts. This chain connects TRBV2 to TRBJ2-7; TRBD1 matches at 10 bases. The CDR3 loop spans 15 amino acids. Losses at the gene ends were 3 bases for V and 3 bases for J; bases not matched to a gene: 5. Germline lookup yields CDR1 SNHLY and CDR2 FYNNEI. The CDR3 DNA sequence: TGTGCCAGCAGTGAGGGGACAGGGGACATCTACGAGCAGTACTTC. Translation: CASSEGTGDIYEQYF.

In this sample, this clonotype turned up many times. CDR3 DNA: TGTGCCACCAAAACCTCGAGGGGCGGAACCGATGAGCAGTTCTTC. Translating it yields CATKTSRGGTDEQFF. The J gene is TRBJ2-1, the V gene TRBV28, with D possibly being TRBD1 or TRBD2 (5 bases each). CDR3 length equals 15 residues. The germline gives CDR1 MDHEN, CDR2 SYDVKM. The V end lost 10 bases, the J end lost 8 bases, and 24 bases lay between the germline ends.

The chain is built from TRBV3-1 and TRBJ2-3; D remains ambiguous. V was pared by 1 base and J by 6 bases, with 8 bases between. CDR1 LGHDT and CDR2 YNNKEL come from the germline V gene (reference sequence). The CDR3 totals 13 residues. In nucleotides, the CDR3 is TGTGCCAGCAGCCAAGCCCACGGGGATACGCAGTATTTT. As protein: CASSQAHGDTQYF.

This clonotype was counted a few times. CDR3 residues: CASSGQGLYNSPLHF. The CDR3, as DNA: TGTGCCAGCAGTGGACAGGGTCTTTATAATTCACCCCTCCACTTT. The chain links TRBV2 to TRBJ1-6; 7 bases match TRBD1. This CDR3 region has 15 residues. V trimming: 4 bases; J trimming: 4 bases; junction bases outside the gene matches: 4. Germline CDR1 is SNHLY and CDR2 is FYNNEI.

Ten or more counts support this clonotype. CDR3 nucleotides: TGTGCCAGCACCACCCCGAGGGGGGGGGCGGAATCTACTGGGGAGACCCAGTACTTC. Translation gives CASTTPRGGAESTGETQYF. V and J are TRBV7-3 and TRBJ2-5, with D perhaps matching TRBD2 (7 bases). The V end was cut by 7 bases, the J end by 5 bases, with 32 bases between. The CDR3 consists of 19 residues. The germline V gene encodes CDR1 SGHTA and CDR2 FQGTGA.

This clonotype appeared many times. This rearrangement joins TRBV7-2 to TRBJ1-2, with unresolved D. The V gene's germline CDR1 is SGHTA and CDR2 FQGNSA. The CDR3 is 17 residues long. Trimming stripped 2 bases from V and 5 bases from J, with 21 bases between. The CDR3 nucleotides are TGTGCCAGCAGCTTAAGCCCGCAAGCAGGCTTTGTATATGGCTACACCTTC. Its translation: CASSLSPQAGFVYGYTF.

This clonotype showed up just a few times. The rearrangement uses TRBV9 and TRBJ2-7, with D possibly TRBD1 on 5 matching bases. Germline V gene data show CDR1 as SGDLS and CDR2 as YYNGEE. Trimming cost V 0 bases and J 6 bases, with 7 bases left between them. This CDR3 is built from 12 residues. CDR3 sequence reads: CASSVERGEQYF. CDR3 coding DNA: TGTGCCAGCAGCGTAGAAAGGGGCGAGCAGTACTTC.

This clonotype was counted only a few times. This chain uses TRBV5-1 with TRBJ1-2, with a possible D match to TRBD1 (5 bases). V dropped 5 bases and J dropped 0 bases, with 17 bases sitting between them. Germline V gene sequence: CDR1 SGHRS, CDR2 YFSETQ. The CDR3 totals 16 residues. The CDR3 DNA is TGCGCCAGCAGTCCCTCCGGGGCAGGGACTAACTATGGCTACACCTTC. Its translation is CASSPSGAGTNYGYTF.

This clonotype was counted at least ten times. CDR3 coding DNA: TGTGCCAGCAGCCCGGTCCAGGCGGATGGGGATGAAAAACTGTTTTTT. This translates into CASSPVQADGDEKLFF. This chain links TRBV11-2 with TRBJ1-4; D is unresolved. The V gene's germline CDR1 is SGHAT and CDR2 FQNNGV. Trimming took 5 bases from V and 6 from J, leaving 19 bases between them. This CDR3 contains 16 residues.

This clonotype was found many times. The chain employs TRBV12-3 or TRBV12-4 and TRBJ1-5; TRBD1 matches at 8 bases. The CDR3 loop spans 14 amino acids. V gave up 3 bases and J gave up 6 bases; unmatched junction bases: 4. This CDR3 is CASSFQGAAQPQHF. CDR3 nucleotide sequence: TGTGCCAGCAGTTTTCAGGGGGCCGCTCAGCCCCAGCATTTT.

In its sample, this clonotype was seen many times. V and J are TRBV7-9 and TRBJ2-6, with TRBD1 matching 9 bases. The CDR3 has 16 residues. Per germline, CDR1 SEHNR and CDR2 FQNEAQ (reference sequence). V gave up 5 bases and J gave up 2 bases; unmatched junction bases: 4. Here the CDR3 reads CASSGTGSAGANVLTF. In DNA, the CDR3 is TGTGCCAGCAGCGGGACAGGGTCGGCTGGGGCCAACGTCCTGACTTTC.

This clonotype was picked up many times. CDR3 DNA sequence: TGTGCCATCAGTGATGCAGCAGGGAAAGGTGGTGAGCAGTTCTTC. This gives the protein CAISDAAGKGGEQFF. The chain uses TRBV10-3 and TRBJ2-1, with D perhaps matching TRBD1 (5 bases). V was pared by 3 bases and J by 9 bases, with 18 bases between. CDR1 ENHRY and CDR2 SYGVKD come from the germline V gene. The CDR3 contains 15 residues.

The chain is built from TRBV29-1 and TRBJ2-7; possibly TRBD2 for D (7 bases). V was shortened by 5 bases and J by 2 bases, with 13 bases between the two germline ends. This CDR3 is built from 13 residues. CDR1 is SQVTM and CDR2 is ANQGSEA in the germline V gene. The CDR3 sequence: CSVSRGGPYEQYF. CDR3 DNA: TGCAGCGTTAGTAGGGGGGGCCCCTACGAGCAGTACTTC.

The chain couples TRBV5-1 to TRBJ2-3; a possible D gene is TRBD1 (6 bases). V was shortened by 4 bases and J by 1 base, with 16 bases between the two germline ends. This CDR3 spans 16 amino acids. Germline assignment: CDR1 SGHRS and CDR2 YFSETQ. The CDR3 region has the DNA TGCGCCAGCAGCAAGACGGTGGCAGGGGGCACAGATACGCAGTATTTT. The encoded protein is CASSKTVAGGTDTQYF. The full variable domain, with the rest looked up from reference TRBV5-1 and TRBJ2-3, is KAGVTQTPRYLIKTRGQQVTLSCSPISGHRSVSWYQQTPGQGLQFLFEYFSETQRNKGNFPGRFSGRQFSNSRSEMNVSTLELGDSALYLCASSKTVAGGTDTQYFGPGTRLTVL.

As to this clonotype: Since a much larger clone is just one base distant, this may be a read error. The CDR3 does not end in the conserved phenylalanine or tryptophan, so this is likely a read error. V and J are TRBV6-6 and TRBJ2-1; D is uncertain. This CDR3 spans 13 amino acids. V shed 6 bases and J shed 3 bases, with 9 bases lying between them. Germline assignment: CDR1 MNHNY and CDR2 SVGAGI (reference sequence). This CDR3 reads CASRERYYNEQFS. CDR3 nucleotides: TGTGCCAGCAGGGAAAGGTACTACAATGAGCAGTTCTCC.

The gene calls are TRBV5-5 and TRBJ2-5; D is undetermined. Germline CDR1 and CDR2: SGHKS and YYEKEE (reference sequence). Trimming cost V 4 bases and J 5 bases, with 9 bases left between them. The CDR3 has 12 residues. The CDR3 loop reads CASSEFGETQYF. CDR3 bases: TGTGCCAGCAGCGAGTTCGGGGAGACCCAGTACTTC.

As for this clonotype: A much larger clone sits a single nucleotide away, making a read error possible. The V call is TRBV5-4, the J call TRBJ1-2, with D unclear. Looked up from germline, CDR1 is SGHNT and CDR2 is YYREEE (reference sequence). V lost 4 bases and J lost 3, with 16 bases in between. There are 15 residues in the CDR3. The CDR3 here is CASSHSYIPDYGYTF. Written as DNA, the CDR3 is TGTGCCAGCAGCCACTCGTATATCCCGGACTATGGCTACACCTTC. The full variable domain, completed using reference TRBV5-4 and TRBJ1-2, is ETGVTQSPTHLIKTRGQQVTLRCSSQSGHNTVSWYQQALGQGPQFIFQYYREEENGRGNFPPRFSGLQFPNYSSELNVNALELDDSALYLCASSHSYIPDYGYTFGSGTRLTVV.

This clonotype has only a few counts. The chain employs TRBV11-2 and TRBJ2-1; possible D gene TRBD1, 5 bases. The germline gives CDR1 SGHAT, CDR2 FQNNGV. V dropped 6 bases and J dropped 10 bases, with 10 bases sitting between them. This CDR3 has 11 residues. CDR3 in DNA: TGTGCCAGCAGAGGACAAGGGGAGCAGTTCTTC. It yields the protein CASRGQGEQFF.

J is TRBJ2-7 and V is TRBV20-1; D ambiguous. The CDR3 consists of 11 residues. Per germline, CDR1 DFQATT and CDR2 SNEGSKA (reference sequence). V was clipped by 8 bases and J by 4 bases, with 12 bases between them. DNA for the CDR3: TGCAGTCGGCTCCTGGGTTACGAGCAGTACTTC. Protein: CSRLLGYEQYF.

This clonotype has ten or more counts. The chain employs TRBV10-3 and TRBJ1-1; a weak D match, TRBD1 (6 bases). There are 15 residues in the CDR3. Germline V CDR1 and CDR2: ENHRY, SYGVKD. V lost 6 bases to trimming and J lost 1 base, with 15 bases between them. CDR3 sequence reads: CAISSHRVGNTEAFF. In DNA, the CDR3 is TGTGCCATCAGCAGCCACAGGGTCGGGAACACTGAAGCTTTCTTT.

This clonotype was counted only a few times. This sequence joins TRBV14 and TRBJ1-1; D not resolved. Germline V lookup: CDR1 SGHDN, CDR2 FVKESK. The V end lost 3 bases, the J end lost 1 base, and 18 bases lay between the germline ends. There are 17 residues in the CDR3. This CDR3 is CASSHRPGQRGNTEAFF. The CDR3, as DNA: TGTGCCAGCAGCCATCGCCCGGGCCAACGGGGGAACACTGAAGCTTTCTTT. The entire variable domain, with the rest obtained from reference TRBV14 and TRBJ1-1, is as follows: EAGVTQFPSHSVIEKGQTVTLRCDPISGHDNLYWYRRVMGKEIKFLLHFVKESKQDESGMPNNRFLAERTGGTYSTLKVQPAELEDSGVYFCASSHRPGQRGNTEAFFGQGTRLTVV.

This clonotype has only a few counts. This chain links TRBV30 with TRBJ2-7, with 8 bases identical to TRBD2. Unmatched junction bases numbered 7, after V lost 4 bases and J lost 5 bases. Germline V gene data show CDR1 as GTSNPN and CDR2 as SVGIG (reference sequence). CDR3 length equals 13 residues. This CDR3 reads CAWNRAGDNEQYF. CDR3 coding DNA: TGTGCCTGGAATCGAGCGGGAGACAACGAGCAGTACTTC.